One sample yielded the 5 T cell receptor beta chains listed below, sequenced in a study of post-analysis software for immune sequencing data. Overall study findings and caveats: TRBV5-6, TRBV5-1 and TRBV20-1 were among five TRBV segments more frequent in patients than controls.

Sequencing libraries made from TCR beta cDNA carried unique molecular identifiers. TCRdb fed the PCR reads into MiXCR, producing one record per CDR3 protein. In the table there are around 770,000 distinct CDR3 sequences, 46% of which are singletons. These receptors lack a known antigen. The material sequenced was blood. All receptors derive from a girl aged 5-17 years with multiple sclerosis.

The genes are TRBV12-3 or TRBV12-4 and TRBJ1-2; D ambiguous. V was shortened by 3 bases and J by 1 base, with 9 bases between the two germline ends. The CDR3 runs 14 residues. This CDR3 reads CASSFYGINYGYTF. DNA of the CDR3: TGTGCCAGCAGTTTCTACGGAATTAACTATGGCTACACCTTC.

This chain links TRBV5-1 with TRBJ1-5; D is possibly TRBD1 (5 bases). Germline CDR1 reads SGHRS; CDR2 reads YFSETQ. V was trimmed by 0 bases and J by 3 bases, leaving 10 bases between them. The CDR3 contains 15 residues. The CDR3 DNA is TGCGCCAGCAGCTTGGTCGGGACTTTCAATCAGCCCCAGCATTTT. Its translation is CASSLVGTFNQPQHF.

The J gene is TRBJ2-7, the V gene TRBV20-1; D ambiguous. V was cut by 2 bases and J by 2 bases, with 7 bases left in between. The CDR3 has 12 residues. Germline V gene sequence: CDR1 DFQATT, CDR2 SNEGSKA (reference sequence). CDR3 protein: CSARKAPYEQYF. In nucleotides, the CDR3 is TGCAGTGCTAGAAAAGCGCCCTACGAGCAGTACTTC.

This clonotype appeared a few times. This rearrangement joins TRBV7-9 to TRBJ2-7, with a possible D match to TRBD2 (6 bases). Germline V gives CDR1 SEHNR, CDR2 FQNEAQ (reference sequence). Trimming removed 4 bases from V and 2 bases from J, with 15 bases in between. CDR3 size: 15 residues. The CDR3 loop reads CASSSPAGPPYEQYF. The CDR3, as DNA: TGTGCCAGCAGCTCACCAGCGGGTCCCCCCTACGAGCAGTACTTC. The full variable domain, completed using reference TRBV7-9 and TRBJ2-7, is DTGVSQNPRHKITKRGQNVTFRCDPISEHNRLYWYRQTLGQGPEFLTYFQNEAQLEKSRLLSDRFSAERPKGSFSTLEIQRTEQGDSAMYLCASSSPAGPPYEQYFGPGTRLTVT.

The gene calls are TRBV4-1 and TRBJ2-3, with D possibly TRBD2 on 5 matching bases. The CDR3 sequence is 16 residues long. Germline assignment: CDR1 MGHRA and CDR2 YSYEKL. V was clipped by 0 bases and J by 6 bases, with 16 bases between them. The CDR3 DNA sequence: TGCGCCAGCAGCCAAGACTATCCGGGTTTAGCGGATACGCAGTATTTT. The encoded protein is CASSQDYPGLADTQYF.